This T cell receptor beta chain comes out of a study of T-cell reconstitution after alpha-beta-depleted transplantation in children. Researchers prepared the TCRbeta library using unique molecular identifiers, the study reports. TCRdb used MiXCR to reprocess the PCR reads, holding one entry per CDR3 protein. The table lists over 85,000 distinct CDR3 sequences, over 9% of them singletons. CDR1 SEHNR and CDR2 FQNEAQ come from the germline V gene (reference sequence). The CDR3 covers 16 residues. With V trimmed by 1 base and J by 5 bases, 11 bases remained unmatched. This clonotype was counted between two and nine times.

Sequences were derived from PBMCs from the stem cell graft donor, sampled from the stem cell graft. The chain recombines TRBV7-9 with TRBJ2-7; TRBD1 matches at 7 bases. The origin of this receptor is a human donor who donated a stem cell graft to a child with acute lymphoblastic leukemia. CDR3 protein: CASSLETGSGVNEQYF. CDR3 bases: TGTGCCAGCAGCTTAGAGACAGGGTCTGGAGTAAACGAGCAGTACTTC.